One sample yielded the 22 T cell receptor beta chains listed below, sequenced in a study of Graves' ophthalmopathy and Graves' hyperthyroidism. The TCR beta CDR3 regions underwent amplification from RNA transcripts. HTBI primers served in a first-round RT-PCR, which a second-round multiplex PCR followed. TCRdb ran MiXCR on the multiplex PCR reads and lists one entry per CDR3 protein. The sample contains approximately 540,000 distinct CDR3 sequences, roughly 39% of which appear only once. Material: peripheral blood or thyroid tissue (not recorded which). Source of these receptors: an adult man with Graves' hyperthyroidism.

This clonotype occurred once. The chain is built from TRBV5-4 and TRBJ1-3; D possibly corresponds to TRBD1 (6 bases). The germline gives CDR1 SGHNT, CDR2 YYREEE (reference sequence). CDR3 length: 14 residues. Trimming left V 3 bases short and J 11 bases short, with 18 bases between. The CDR3 loop reads CASSSPQGFGAIYF. The DNA for the CDR3 is TGTGCCAGCAGCTCGCCCCAGGGGTTTGGAGCCATATATTTT. Full variable domain (missing parts from reference TRBV5-4 and TRBJ1-3): ETGVTQSPTHLIKTRGQQVTLRCSSQSGHNTVSWYQQALGQGPQFIFQYYREEENGRGNFPPRFSGLQFPNYSSELNVNALELDDSALYLCASSSPQGFGAIYFGEGSWLTVV.

This clonotype was counted only a few times. V gene TRBV19 combines with J gene TRBJ1-1; 7 positions agree with TRBD1. Germline CDR1 is LNHDA and CDR2 is SQIVND (reference sequence). The V segment lost 7 bases and the J segment 4 bases; nucleotides outside the gene matches: 6. The CDR3 sequence is 13 residues long. CDR3 sequence (DNA): TGTGCCAGTATAAGACAGGGTGGCACTGAAGCTTTCTTT. Translating it yields CASIRQGGTEAFF.

In this sample, this clonotype turned up many times. The rearrangement uses TRBV4-1 and TRBJ2-5, with no clear D. CDR3 size: 15 residues. The germline V and J ends were trimmed by 3 bases and 7 bases, with 18 bases remaining between them. Per germline, CDR1 MGHRA and CDR2 YSYEKL. The CDR3 here is CASSQDPTRTATQYF. The CDR3 DNA reads as TGCGCCAGCAGCCAGGACCCTACCCGCACGGCGACCCAGTACTTC.

This chain joins TRBV20-1 and TRBJ1-4; D is unclear. This CDR3 contains 16 residues. V was trimmed by 0 bases and J by 3 bases, leaving 14 bases between them. Germline V CDR1 and CDR2: DFQATT, SNEGSKA (reference sequence). DNA for the CDR3: TGCAGTGCTAGAGATCAAGCGGGGTGGGCTAATGAAAAACTGTTTTTT. Translating it yields CSARDQAGWANEKLFF.

This clonotype was counted at least ten times. CDR3 DNA sequence: TGCGCCAGCTCTCCCAGGCGGGGGCAAGAGACCCAGTACTTC. Translated: CASSPRRGQETQYF. This chain uses TRBV5-1 with TRBJ2-5, with 7 bases identical to TRBD2. J was trimmed by 2 bases and V by 7 bases; bases with no gene match: 8. The CDR3 spans 14 residues. CDR1 SGHRS and CDR2 YFSETQ come from the germline V gene.

In its sample, this clonotype was seen many times. The chain has TRBV10-3 and TRBJ1-1; no clear D gene. V lost 0 bases and J lost 4, with 9 bases in between. Germline CDR1 and CDR2: ENHRY and SYGVKD. The CDR3 runs to 14 residues. This chain's CDR3 is CAISESVAITEAFF. CDR3 DNA sequence: TGTGCCATCAGTGAGTCAGTTGCGATCACTGAAGCTTTCTTT.

The chain combines TRBV5-1 with TRBJ2-7; D unresolved. V lost 0 bases and J 7 bases, leaving 14 bases between the germline ends. The CDR3 spans 14 residues. Looked up from germline, CDR1 is SGHRS and CDR2 is YFSETQ. The CDR3 DNA reads as TGCGCCAGCAGCTTGGGAGGAAGGCTGAGTGAGCAGTACTTC. It codes for CASSLGGRLSEQYF.

The chain links TRBV7-8 to TRBJ1-1; the match to TRBD1 covers 7 bases. The germline V gene has CDR1 SGHVS and CDR2 FQNEAQ. After removal of 5 bases from V and 0 bases from J, the junction contained 12 bases not matched to a gene. The CDR3 loop spans 17 amino acids. The CDR3 protein is CASSLQGVGALNTEAFF. CDR3 in DNA: TGTGCCAGCAGCCTCCAGGGGGTGGGGGCGTTGAACACTGAAGCTTTCTTT.

The chain joins TRBV11-3 to TRBJ1-1; 8 bases align to TRBD1. Per germline, CDR1 SGHNT and CDR2 YENEEA. The length of the CDR3 is 15 residues. V dropped 5 bases and J dropped 4; count of bases not matched to a gene: 9. CDR3 DNA sequence: TGTGCCAGCAGCGTTGAGCAGGGGGCGGGCACTGAAGCTTTCTTT. Amino acid sequence: CASSVEQGAGTEAFF.

Concerning this clonotype: One base away lies a much larger clone, so this may be a sequencing read error. V gene TRBV24-1 combines with J gene TRBJ1-2; D ambiguous. Germline CDR1 and CDR2: KGHDR and SFDVKD. The CDR3 is made up of 13 amino acids. The CDR3 DNA follows: TGTGCCTCCAGTGATTTTGACGGTTTTGGCTACACCTTC. Amino acid sequence: CASSDFDGFGYTF.

V is TRBV27 and J is TRBJ1-5; tentative D call: TRBD1 (6 bases). This CDR3 region has 15 residues. Trimming left V 4 bases short and J 7 bases short, with 17 bases between. Per germline, CDR1 MNHEY and CDR2 SMNVEV (reference sequence). CDR3: CASSSRGVSDQPQHF. CDR3 nucleotides: TGTGCCAGCAGTTCAAGGGGGGTCTCCGACCAGCCCCAGCATTTT.

This chain connects TRBV2 to TRBJ2-7; the D gene is possibly TRBD2 (5 bases). V gave up 4 bases and J gave up 6 bases, with 13 bases separating them. The CDR3 length is 13 residues. Germline lookup yields CDR1 SNHLY and CDR2 FYNNEI. CDR3 bases: TGTGCCAGCAGTGTCGGTCGGGAAAGCGAGCAGTACTTC. Its translation is CASSVGRESEQYF.

This clonotype was observed many times. The chain recombines TRBV5-1 with TRBJ1-6; TRBD1 is a possible D gene (5 bases). Germline values: CDR1 SGHRS, CDR2 YFSETQ. CDR3 length: 13 residues. The V and J ends lost 7 bases and 5 bases respectively, with 10 bases between them. The CDR3 sequence: CASGQGDNSPLHF. In DNA, the CDR3 is TGCGCCAGCGGCCAAGGGGATAATTCACCCCTCCACTTT.

This clonotype was detected many times. The rearrangement links TRBV28 to TRBJ1-2; 9 bases agree with TRBD1. The CDR3 is 14 residues long. Per germline, CDR1 MDHEN and CDR2 SYDVKM. V lost 4 bases, J lost 8 bases, and 8 bases stayed unmatched. In DNA, the CDR3 is TGTGCCAGCAGTTGGGTACAGGGGGCATCCGGCTACACCTTC. It encodes CASSWVQGASGYTF.

The chain employs TRBV5-4 and TRBJ2-5; D remains unclear. The CDR3 sequence is 17 residues long. Germline V gives CDR1 SGHNT, CDR2 YYREEE (reference sequence). V lost 4 bases to trimming and J lost 2 bases, with 21 bases between them. The CDR3 sequence is CASSLNLVGRRQETQYF. The CDR3 nucleotides read TGTGCCAGCAGCCTAAATTTAGTGGGCAGACGTCAAGAGACCCAGTACTTC.

This clonotype was counted only a few times. A read error may be the cause here, since a much bigger clone is one base away. CDR3 protein: CASSPHVEVRPQHF. The CDR3 nucleotides read TGTGCCAGCAGTCCCCATGTAGAGGTTCGGCCCCAGCATTTT. The gene calls are TRBV12-3 or TRBV12-4 and TRBJ1-5; D not resolved. The CDR3 consists of 14 residues. V lost 5 bases to trimming and J lost 9 bases, with 17 bases between them.

The V call is TRBV20-1, the J call TRBJ1-5; 9 nucleotides align to TRBD1. The CDR3 consists of 15 residues. Per the germline V gene, CDR1 is DFQATT and CDR2 is SNEGSKA (reference sequence). Trimming took 4 bases from V and 0 from J; bases not matched to a gene: 4. This CDR3 is CSATYRGRSNQPQHF. DNA for the CDR3: TGCAGTGCTACTTACAGGGGGCGTAGCAATCAGCCCCAGCATTTT.

On this clonotype: This may arise from a read error, as a much more abundant clone is one base away. The chain has TRBV5-6 and TRBJ1-1; the D is unclear. The CDR3 has 13 amino acids. The germline CDR1 and CDR2 sequences are SGHDT and YYEEEE. Here the CDR3 reads CAGSLVRISEAFF. The CDR3 bases are TGTGCCGGCAGCTTGGTTCGTATCTCTGAAGCTTTCTTT. Variable domain in full (rest from reference TRBV5-6 and TRBJ1-1): DAGVTQSPTHLIKTRGQQVTLRCSPKSGHDTVSWYQQALGQGPQFIFQYYEEEERQRGNFPDRFSGHQFPNYSSELNVNALLLGDSALYLCAGSLVRISEAFFGQGTRLTVV.

V usage is TRBV15 and J usage is TRBJ2-5; 8 bases line up with TRBD2. Trimming removed 3 bases from V and 2 bases from J; junction bases left unmatched: 20. The CDR3 spans 20 residues. CDR1 is LNHNV and CDR2 is YYDKDF in the germline V gene (reference sequence). The DNA for the CDR3 is TGTGCCACCAGCAGCCGAATACTGGGGGGACTAGGGCCAATTCAAGAGACCCAGTACTTC. Amino acids: CATSSRILGGLGPIQETQYF.

Only one count was recorded for this clonotype. The V and J genes are TRBV29-1 and TRBJ1-5; D is perhaps TRBD1 (6 bases). CDR1 SQVTM and CDR2 ANQGSEA come from the germline V gene. Trimming took off 5 bases at V and 11 bases at J, with 19 bases between the two ends. The CDR3 is 13 amino acids. DNA of the CDR3: TGCAGCGTTCGTGGGGGGCGGTGGGGGACCCAGCATTTT. It codes for CSVRGGRWGTQHF.

V usage is TRBV20-1 and J usage is TRBJ1-6; D gene uncertain. Germline V CDR1 and CDR2: DFQATT, SNEGSKA (reference sequence). The ends were cut back, 1 base at V and 3 bases at J, with 7 bases in the middle. CDR3 length equals 14 residues. CDR3 sequence (DNA): TGCAGTGCTAGAGTATTGCACTATAATTCACCCCTCCACTTT. Its protein is CSARVLHYNSPLHF.

This clonotype has ten or more counts. The CDR3 loop is CATSDPDGVMSHSYNSPLHF. The CDR3 coding sequence is TGTGCCACCAGTGACCCGGACGGTGTGATGAGCCACTCCTATAATTCACCCCTCCACTTT. J is TRBJ1-6 and V is TRBV24-1, with D unclear. The germline gives CDR1 KGHDR, CDR2 SFDVKD. The CDR3 runs 20 residues. Trimming left V 4 bases short and J 0 bases short, with 21 bases between.